This T cell receptor (beta chain) was found in a study of T cell changes during pregnancy in multiple sclerosis. Per germline, CDR1 SGHDT and CDR2 YYEEEE. V was clipped by 4 bases and J by 4 bases, with 15 bases between them. This CDR3 contains 15 residues. Produced via immunoSEQ multiplex PCR; TCRdb's table is partial and in-frame only. The profile shows 91,000 or so clones, almost 95% of them singletons. This sequence originates from a female donor with multiple sclerosis, enrolled in a pregnancy study. Material: peripheral blood, obtained after pregnancy. The genes are TRBV5-6 and TRBJ1-5; weak D call: TRBD1 (6 bases). In nucleotides, the CDR3 is TGTGCCAGCAGCGTATCGGGACATGGGAATCAGCCCCAGCATTTT. Its translation is CASSVSGHGNQPQHF.